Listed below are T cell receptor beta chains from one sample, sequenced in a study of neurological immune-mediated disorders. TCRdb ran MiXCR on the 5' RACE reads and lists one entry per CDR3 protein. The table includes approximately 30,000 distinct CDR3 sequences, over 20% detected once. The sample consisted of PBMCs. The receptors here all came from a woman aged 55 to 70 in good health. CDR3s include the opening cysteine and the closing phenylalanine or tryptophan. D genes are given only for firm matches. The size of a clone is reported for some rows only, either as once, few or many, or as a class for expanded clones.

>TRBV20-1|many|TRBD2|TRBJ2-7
CSAGRLAGLLYEQYF
TGCAGTGCTGGAAGACTAGCGGGACTTCTCTACGAGCAGTACTTC
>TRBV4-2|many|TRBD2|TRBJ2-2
CASSQAGLAGEVTGELFF
TGTGCCAGCAGCCAGGCTGGACTAGCGGGGGAAGTCACCGGGGAGCTGTTTTTT
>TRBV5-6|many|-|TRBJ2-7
CASTLRGVPTYEQYF
TGTGCCAGCACCTTACGCGGGGTTCCTACCTACGAGCAGTACTTC
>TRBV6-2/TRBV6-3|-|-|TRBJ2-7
CAISYSPDTTYEQYF
TGTGCCATTAGTTACTCGCCGGACACTACCTACGAGCAGTACTTC
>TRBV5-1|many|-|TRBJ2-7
CASTDGPHYEQYF
TGCGCCAGCACTGATGGGCCGCACTACGAGCAGTACTTC
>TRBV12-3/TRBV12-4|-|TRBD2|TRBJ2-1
CTTTSGGVDEQFF
TGTACCACCACTAGCGGGGGGGTTGATGAACAGTTCTTC
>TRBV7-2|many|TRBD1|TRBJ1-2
CASSLGQGALYGYTF
TGTGCCAGCAGCTTAGGACAGGGGGCCCTCTATGGCTACACCTTC
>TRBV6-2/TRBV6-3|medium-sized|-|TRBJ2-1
CASSYGIAAYNEQFF
TGTGCCAGCAGTTACGGGATAGCGGCCTACAATGAGCAGTTCTTC
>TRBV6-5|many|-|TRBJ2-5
CASQAAYQETQYF
TGTGCCAGCCAAGCGGCCTACCAAGAGACCCAGTACTTC
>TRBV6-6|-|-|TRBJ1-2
CASSIAGQGAGSTF
TGTGCCAGCAGTATCGCGGGCCAGGGAGCGGGGTCCACCTTC
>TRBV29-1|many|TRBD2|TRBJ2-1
CSVSWGGSYNEQFF
TGCAGCGTTTCGTGGGGGGGGTCCTACAATGAGCAGTTCTTC
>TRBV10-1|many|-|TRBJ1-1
CASSENGGTEAFF
TGCGCCAGCAGTGAGAATGGGGGCACTGAAGCTTTCTTT
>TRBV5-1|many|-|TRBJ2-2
CASSSIIPVGAGELFF
TGCGCCAGCAGCTCCATAATACCGGTCGGGGCCGGGGAGCTGTTTTTT
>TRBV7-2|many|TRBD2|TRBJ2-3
CASSLALAATDTQYF
TGTGCCAGCAGCTTAGCACTAGCGGCTACAGATACGCAGTATTTT
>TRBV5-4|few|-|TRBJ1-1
CASSLDGGNTEAFF
TGTGCCAGCAGCTTGGATGGGGGGAACACTGAAGCTTTCTTT
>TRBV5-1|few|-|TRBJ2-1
CASSRGGDRFLDEQFF
TGCGCCAGCAGCCGGGGAGGGGACAGGTTTTTGGATGAGCAGTTCTTC
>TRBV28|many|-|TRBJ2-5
CASSTPLETQYF
TGTGCCAGCAGTACCCCGTTGGAGACCCAGTACTTC
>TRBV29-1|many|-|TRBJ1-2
CSGIGGGYGYTF
TGCAGCGGAATTGGGGGCGGCTATGGCTACACCTTC
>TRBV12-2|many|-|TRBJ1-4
CASRLAFLRGTKPNATNEKLFF
TGTGCAAGTCGCTTAGCGTTTTTAAGGGGAACCAAACCAAATGCAACTAATGAAAAACTGTTTTTT
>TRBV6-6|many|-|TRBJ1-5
CASSYSPGVSNQPQHF
TGTGCCAGCAGCTACAGCCCCGGGGTGAGCAATCAGCCCCAGCATTTT
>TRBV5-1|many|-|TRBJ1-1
CASSLDPGDTEAFF
TGCGCCAGCAGCTTGGATCCCGGGGACACTGAAGCTTTCTTT
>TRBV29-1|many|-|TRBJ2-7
CSARGAGRSYEQYF
TGCAGCGCCAGGGGGGCGGGACGCTCCTACGAGCAGTACTTC
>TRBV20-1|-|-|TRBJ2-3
CSASRGQRRVNTQYF
TGCAGTGCTAGTCGAGGACAGCGCCGGGTAAATACGCAGTATTTT
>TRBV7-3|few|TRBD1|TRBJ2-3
CASSSRYRGESTDTQYF
TGTGCCAGCAGCTCCAGATACAGGGGTGAGAGCACAGATACGCAGTATTTT
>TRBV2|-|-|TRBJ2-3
CASSRDNTDTQYF
TGTGCCAGCAGCAGGGACAACACAGATACGCAGTATTTT
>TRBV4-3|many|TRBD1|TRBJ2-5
CASNPTGQRTETQYF
TGCGCCAGCAACCCCACGGGACAGCGGACGGAGACCCAGTACTTC
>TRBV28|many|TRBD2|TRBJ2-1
CASSLRLAGWGNEQFF
TGTGCCAGCAGTTTAAGACTAGCGGGATGGGGCAATGAGCAGTTCTTC
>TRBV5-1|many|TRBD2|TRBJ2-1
CASTVGGAANEQFF
TGCGCCAGCACCGTCGGGGGGGCAGCCAATGAGCAGTTCTTC
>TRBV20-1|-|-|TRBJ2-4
CSARDRGRLAKNIQYF
TGCAGTGCTCGCGATCGGGGCAGACTAGCCAAAAACATTCAGTACTTC
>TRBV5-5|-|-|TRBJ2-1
CASSRGPDNEQFF
TGTGCCAGCAGCCGGGGACCGGACAATGAGCAGTTCTTC
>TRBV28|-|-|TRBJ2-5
CASTQGGTGKETQYF
TGTGCCAGCACCCAGGGGGGTACGGGAAAAGAGACCCAGTACTTC
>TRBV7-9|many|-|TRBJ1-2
CASSTGTTYGYTF
TGTGCCAGCAGCACCGGGACAACCTATGGCTACACCTTC
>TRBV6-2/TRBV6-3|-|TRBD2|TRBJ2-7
CASSYGTSGYEQYF
TGTGCCAGCAGTTACGGGACTAGCGGCTACGAGCAGTACTTC
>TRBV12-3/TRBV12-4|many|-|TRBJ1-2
CASSDSGIGGYTF
TGTGCCAGCAGCGACTCGGGGATCGGCGGCTACACCTTC
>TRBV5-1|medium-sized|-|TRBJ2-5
CASSLSPGRGETQYF
TGCGCCAGCAGCTTGTCGCCAGGGCGTGGAGAGACCCAGTACTTC
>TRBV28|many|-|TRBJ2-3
CASSLPEPDTQYF
TGTGCCAGCAGTTTACCGGAGCCGGATACGCAGTATTTT
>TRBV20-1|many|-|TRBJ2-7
CSARDSGASYEQYF
TGCAGTGCTAGAGATTCGGGGGCCTCCTACGAGCAGTACTTC
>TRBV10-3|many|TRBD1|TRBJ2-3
CAISETRGNTDTQYF
TGTGCCATCAGTGAGACCAGGGGGAACACAGATACGCAGTATTTT
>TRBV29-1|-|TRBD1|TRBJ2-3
CSVDDRAVADTRYF
TGCAGCGTTGATGACAGGGCGGTAGCAGATACGCGGTATTTC
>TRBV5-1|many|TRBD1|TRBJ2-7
CASSIRTGGDEQYF
TGCGCCAGCAGCATCAGGACAGGGGGGGACGAGCAGTACTTC
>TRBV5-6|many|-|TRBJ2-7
CASSLKGTLGQYEQYF
TGTGCCAGCAGCTTGAAGGGAACGCTGGGTCAGTACGAGCAGTACTTC
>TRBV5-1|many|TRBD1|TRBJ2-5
CASSIQGTEETQYF
TGCGCCAGCAGCATACAGGGGACGGAAGAGACCCAGTACTTC
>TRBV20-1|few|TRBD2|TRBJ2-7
CSAREILAGSAFYEQYF
TGCAGTGCTAGAGAGATACTAGCGGGAAGTGCCTTCTACGAGCAGTACTTC
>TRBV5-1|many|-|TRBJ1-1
CASRETVNTEAFF
TGCGCCAGCAGGGAGACAGTGAACACTGAAGCTTTCTTT
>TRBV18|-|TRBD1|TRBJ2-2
CASSPVTGTNTGELFF
TGTGCCAGCTCACCCGTGACAGGGACGAACACCGGGGAGCTGTTTTTT